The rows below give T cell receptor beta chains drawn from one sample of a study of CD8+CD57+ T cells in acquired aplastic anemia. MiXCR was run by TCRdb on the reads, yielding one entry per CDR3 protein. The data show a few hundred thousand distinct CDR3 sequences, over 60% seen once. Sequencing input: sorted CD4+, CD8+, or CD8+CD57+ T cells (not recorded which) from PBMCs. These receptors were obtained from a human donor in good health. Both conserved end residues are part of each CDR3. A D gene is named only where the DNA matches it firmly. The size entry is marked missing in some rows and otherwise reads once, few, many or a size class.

CDR3: CVSSSRSGTYEQYF; DNA: TGTGTCAGTAGTTCCCGTTCGGGAACCTACGAGCAGTACTTC; J: TRBJ2-7; size: NA; D: NA; V: TRBV19
CDR3: CASSLELGAIYEQYF; DNA: TGTGCCAGCAGCTTAGAGCTGGGGGCGATCTACGAGCAGTACTTC; J: TRBJ2-7; size: NA; D: NA; V: TRBV7-8
CDR3: CATSDAGHPASFF; DNA: TGTGCCACCAGTGATGCGGGGCACCCTGCATCTTTCTTT; J: TRBJ1-1; size: NA; D: NA; V: TRBV24-1
CDR3: CASSISSHYGYTF; DNA: TGTGCCAGTAGTATTAGCAGTCACTATGGCTACACCTTC; J: TRBJ1-2; size: NA; D: NA; V: TRBV19
CDR3: CASSLESNYEQYF; DNA: TGCGCCAGCAGCTTAGAAAGCAACTACGAGCAGTACTTC; J: TRBJ2-7; size: NA; D: NA; V: TRBV5-1
CDR3: CASSQEWGGTEQFF; DNA: TGTGCCAGCAGCCAAGAGTGGGGGGGGACAGAGCAGTTCTTC; J: TRBJ2-1; size: many; D: NA; V: TRBV14
CDR3: CASSLAGQVYTGELFF; DNA: TGTGCCAGCAGCTTAGCGGGACAGGTATACACCGGGGAGCTGTTTTTT; J: TRBJ2-2; size: once; D: TRBD1; V: TRBV7-9
CDR3: CATSESGGYYNEQFF; DNA: TGTGCCACCAGTGAAAGCGGGGGATATTACAATGAGCAGTTCTTC; J: TRBJ2-1; size: NA; D: TRBD2; V: TRBV24-1
CDR3: CASSIPRTGMKLGNTIYF; DNA: TGTGCCAGTAGTATCCCTCGGACAGGGATGAAGTTAGGAAACACCATATATTTT; J: TRBJ1-3; size: NA; D: TRBD1; V: TRBV19
CDR3: CATRGGTADTQYF; DNA: TGTGCCACACGGGGGGGGACTGCAGATACGCAGTATTTT; J: TRBJ2-3; size: many; D: TRBD2; V: TRBV24-1
CDR3: CATSARQGAYEQYF; DNA: TGTGCCACCAGCGCCAGACAGGGGGCCTACGAGCAGTACTTC; J: TRBJ2-7; size: many; D: TRBD1; V: TRBV15
CDR3: CSVESGVNEQFF; DNA: TGCAGCGTTGAATCTGGGGTCAATGAGCAGTTCTTC; J: TRBJ2-1; size: NA; D: NA; V: TRBV29-1
CDR3: CASSHELVGEQYF; DNA: TGTGCCAGCAGCCACGAACTAGTGGGCGAGCAGTACTTC; J: TRBJ2-7; size: NA; D: NA; V: TRBV7-2
CDR3: CASSQDGLGSSYNEQFF; DNA: TGCGCCAGCAGCCAAGATGGGCTAGGAAGCTCCTACAATGAGCAGTTCTTC; J: TRBJ2-1; size: many; D: NA; V: TRBV4-1
CDR3: CASSVSMGYEQYF; DNA: TGTGCCAGCAGTGTTAGTATGGGCTACGAGCAGTACTTC; J: TRBJ2-7; size: many; D: NA; V: TRBV7-6
CDR3: CSAREGVFGLAGNEQFF; DNA: TGCAGTGCTAGAGAGGGCGTCTTCGGACTAGCGGGCAATGAGCAGTTCTTC; J: TRBJ2-1; size: NA; D: TRBD2; V: TRBV20-1
CDR3: CASTDRDGYTF; DNA: TGTGCCAGCACCGACAGGGACGGCTACACCTTC; J: TRBJ1-2; size: NA; D: TRBD1; V: TRBV12-3/TRBV12-4
CDR3: CASSVDGASTDTQYF; DNA: TGTGCCAGCAGCGTAGATGGTGCTAGCACAGATACGCAGTATTTT; J: TRBJ2-3; size: NA; D: NA; V: TRBV9
CDR3: CASSMRGGSNTGELFF; DNA: TGTGCCAGTAGCATGCGGGGAGGATCGAACACCGGGGAGCTGTTTTTT; J: TRBJ2-2; size: NA; D: NA; V: TRBV19
CDR3: CASTTRGTDTQYF; DNA: TGTGCCAGCACCACTAGAGGCACAGATACGCAGTATTTT; J: TRBJ2-3; size: NA; D: NA; V: TRBV7-9
CDR3: CASRSSGFATQHF; DNA: TGTGCCAGTCGCTCTTCAGGGTTCGCAACCCAGCATTTT; J: TRBJ1-5; size: NA; D: NA; V: TRBV19
CDR3: CASSHRLAGKWGTQYF; DNA: TGCGCCAGCAGCCATAGGCTAGCGGGGAAATGGGGGACCCAGTACTTC; J: TRBJ2-5; size: NA; D: TRBD2; V: TRBV4-1
CDR3: CASSQDSGQGSYEQYF; DNA: TGCGCCAGCAGCCAAGATTCGGGACAAGGGAGCTACGAGCAGTACTTC; J: TRBJ2-7; size: many; D: NA; V: TRBV4-1
CDR3: CASSSSSGPTYNEQFF; DNA: TGTGCCAGCAGCTCGTCTAGCGGTCCGACCTACAATGAGCAGTTCTTC; J: TRBJ2-1; size: NA; D: TRBD2; V: TRBV7-3
CDR3: CSAHGGVSPLHF; DNA: TGCAGTGCCCATGGGGGGGTGTCACCCCTCCACTTT; J: TRBJ1-6; size: NA; D: NA; V: TRBV20-1
CDR3: CAWTMSPYEQYF; DNA: TGTGCCTGGACCATGTCCCCCTACGAGCAGTACTTC; J: TRBJ2-7; size: many; D: NA; V: TRBV30
CDR3: CASSFLAGGLDTQYF; DNA: TGTGCCAGCAGCTTCCTAGCGGGAGGTCTCGATACGCAGTATTTT; J: TRBJ2-3; size: NA; D: TRBD2; V: TRBV7-3
CDR3: CASSPTTGNTEAFF; DNA: TGTGCCAGCAGCCCAACGACGGGGAACACTGAAGCTTTCTTT; J: TRBJ1-1; size: NA; D: NA; V: TRBV7-9
CDR3: CATSHTAGSTGELFF; DNA: TGTGCCACCAGCCATACAGCCGGGTCGACCGGGGAGCTGTTTTTT; J: TRBJ2-2; size: NA; D: NA; V: TRBV24-1
CDR3: CATSAMSGSTDTQYF; DNA: TGTGCCACCAGTGCCATGAGCGGGTCCACAGATACGCAGTATTTT; J: TRBJ2-3; size: few; D: NA; V: TRBV24-1
CDR3: CASSPVGQDPGRYTF; DNA: TGTGCCAGCAGTCCAGTGGGACAGGATCCTGGGCGGTACACCTTC; J: TRBJ1-2; size: NA; D: TRBD1; V: TRBV27
CDR3: CVSSLGAGGQETQYF; DNA: TGTGTCAGCAGCTTAGGAGCGGGGGGGCAAGAGACCCAGTACTTC; J: TRBJ2-5; size: NA; D: TRBD2; V: TRBV7-9
CDR3: CASSRPKPLTGELFF; DNA: TGTGCCAGCAGCCGACCCAAGCCGCTGACCGGGGAGCTGTTTTTT; J: TRBJ2-2; size: once; D: NA; V: TRBV7-8
CDR3: CAISRGTSGNTGEPFF; DNA: TGTGCCATCAGCAGAGGGACTAGCGGGAACACCGGGGAGCCGTTTTTT; J: TRBJ2-2; size: NA; D: TRBD2; V: TRBV15
CDR3: CSVPGTGSFVAFF; DNA: TGCAGCGTTCCCGGGACAGGGAGCTTCGTAGCTTTCTTT; J: TRBJ1-1; size: NA; D: TRBD1; V: TRBV29-1
CDR3: CASSQTAGTGGYTF; DNA: TGCGCCAGCAGCCAGACAGCCGGGACAGGTGGCTACACCTTC; J: TRBJ1-2; size: once; D: TRBD1; V: TRBV5-8
CDR3: CASSFLRTSGTEQFF; DNA: TGTGCCAGTAGTTTTTTAAGGACTAGCGGGACTGAGCAGTTCTTC; J: TRBJ2-1; size: NA; D: TRBD2; V: TRBV19
CDR3: CASSGIDQNTIYF; DNA: TGTGCCAGTAGCGGGATCGACCAAAACACCATATATTTT; J: TRBJ1-3; size: many; D: NA; V: TRBV19
CDR3: CSASGQGNSSPLHF; DNA: TGCAGTGCGTCCGGACAGGGTAACAGTTCACCCCTCCACTTT; J: TRBJ1-6; size: few; D: TRBD1; V: TRBV20-1
CDR3: CATSREVGETQYF; DNA: TGTGCCACCAGCAGAGAAGTGGGAGAGACCCAGTACTTC; J: TRBJ2-5; size: NA; D: NA; V: TRBV15
CDR3: CASSHLGPSTGELFF; DNA: TGTGCCAGCAGCCACCTGGGCCCTAGCACCGGGGAGCTGTTTTTT; J: TRBJ2-2; size: many; D: NA; V: TRBV7-2
CDR3: CSARNTEGAYEQYF; DNA: TGCAGTGCTAGAAATACGGAGGGGGCCTACGAGCAGTACTTC; J: TRBJ2-7; size: few; D: NA; V: TRBV20-1
CDR3: CSVDGNAGTGGAYEQYF; DNA: TGCAGCGTTGACGGAAACGCCGGGACAGGGGGCGCCTACGAGCAGTACTTC; J: TRBJ2-7; size: NA; D: TRBD1; V: TRBV29-1